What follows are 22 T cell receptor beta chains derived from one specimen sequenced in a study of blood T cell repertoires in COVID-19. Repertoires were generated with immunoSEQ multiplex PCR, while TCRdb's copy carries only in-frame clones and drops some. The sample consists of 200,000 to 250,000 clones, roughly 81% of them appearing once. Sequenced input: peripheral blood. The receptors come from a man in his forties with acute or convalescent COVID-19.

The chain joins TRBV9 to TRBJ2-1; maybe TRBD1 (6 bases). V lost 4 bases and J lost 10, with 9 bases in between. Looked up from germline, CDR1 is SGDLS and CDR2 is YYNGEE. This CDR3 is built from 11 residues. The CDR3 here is CASSSQGEQFF. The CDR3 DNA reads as TGTGCCAGCAGCTCCCAGGGGGAGCAGTTCTTC.

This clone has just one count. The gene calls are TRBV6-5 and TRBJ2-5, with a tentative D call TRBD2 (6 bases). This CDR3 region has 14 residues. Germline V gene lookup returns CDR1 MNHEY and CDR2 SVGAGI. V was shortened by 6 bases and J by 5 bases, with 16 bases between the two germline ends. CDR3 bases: TGTGCCAGCAGGGTTGGAGGGACCGCTGAGACCCAGTACTTC. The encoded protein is CASRVGGTAETQYF.

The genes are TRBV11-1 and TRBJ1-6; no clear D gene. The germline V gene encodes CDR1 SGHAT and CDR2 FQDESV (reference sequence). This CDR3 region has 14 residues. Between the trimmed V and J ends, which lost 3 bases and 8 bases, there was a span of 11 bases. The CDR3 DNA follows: TGTGCCAGCAGCTTGGTCCTGGAGGATTCACCCCTCCACTTT. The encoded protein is CASSLVLEDSPLHF.

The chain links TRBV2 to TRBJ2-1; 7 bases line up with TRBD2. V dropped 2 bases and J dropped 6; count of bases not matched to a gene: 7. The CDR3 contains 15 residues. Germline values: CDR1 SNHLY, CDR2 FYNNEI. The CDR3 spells CASSERSSGRNEQFF. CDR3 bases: TGTGCCAGCAGTGAAAGGTCTAGCGGTCGCAATGAGCAGTTCTTC.

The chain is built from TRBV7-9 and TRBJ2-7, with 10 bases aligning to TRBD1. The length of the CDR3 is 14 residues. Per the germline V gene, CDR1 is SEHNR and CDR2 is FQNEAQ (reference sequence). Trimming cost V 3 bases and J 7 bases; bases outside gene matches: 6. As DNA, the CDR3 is TGTGCCAGCAGCTTCCCGGGACAGGGGCGGGAGCAGTACTTC. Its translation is CASSFPGQGREQYF. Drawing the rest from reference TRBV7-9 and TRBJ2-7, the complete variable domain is DTGVSQNPRHKITKRGQNVTFRCDPISEHNRLYWYRQTLGQGPEFLTYFQNEAQLEKSRLLSDRFSAERPKGSFSTLEIQRTEQGDSAMYLCASSFPGQGREQYFGPGTRLTVT.

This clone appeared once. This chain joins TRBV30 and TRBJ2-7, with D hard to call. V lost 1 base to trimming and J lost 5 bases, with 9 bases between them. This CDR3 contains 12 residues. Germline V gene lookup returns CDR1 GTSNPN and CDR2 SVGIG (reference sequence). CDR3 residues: CAWSDYLHEQYF. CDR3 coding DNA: TGTGCCTGGAGTGACTACCTACACGAGCAGTACTTC.

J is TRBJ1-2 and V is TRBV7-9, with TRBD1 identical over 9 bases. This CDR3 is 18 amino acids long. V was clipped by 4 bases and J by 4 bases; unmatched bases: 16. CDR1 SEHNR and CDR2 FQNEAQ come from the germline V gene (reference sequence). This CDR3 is CASSSLHPYRGPFYGYTF. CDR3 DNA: TGTGCCAGCAGCTCATTACATCCTTACAGGGGGCCATTCTATGGCTACACCTTC.

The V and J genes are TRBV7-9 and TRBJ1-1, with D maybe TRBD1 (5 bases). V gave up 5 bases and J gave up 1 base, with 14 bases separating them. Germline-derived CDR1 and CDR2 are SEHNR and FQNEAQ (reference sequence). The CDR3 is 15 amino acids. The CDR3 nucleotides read TGTGCCAGCAGCCCCGCGGGACGAAGGAACACTGAAGCTTTCTTT. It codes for CASSPAGRRNTEAFF.

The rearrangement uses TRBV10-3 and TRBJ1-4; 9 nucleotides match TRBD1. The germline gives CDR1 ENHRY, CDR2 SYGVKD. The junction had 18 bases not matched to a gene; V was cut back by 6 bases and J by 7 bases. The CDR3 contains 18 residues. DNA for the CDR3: TGTGCCATCAGAGGGACCCGGGACAGGGATATCATAATTGAAAAACTGTTTTTT. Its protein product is CAIRGTRDRDIIIEKLFF.

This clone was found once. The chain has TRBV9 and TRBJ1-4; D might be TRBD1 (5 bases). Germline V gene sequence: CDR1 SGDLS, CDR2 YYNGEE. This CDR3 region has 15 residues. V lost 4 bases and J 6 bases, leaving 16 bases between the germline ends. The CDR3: CASSRRAGGDEKLFF. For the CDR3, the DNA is TGTGCCAGCAGCAGAAGGGCAGGAGGGGATGAAAAACTGTTTTTT.

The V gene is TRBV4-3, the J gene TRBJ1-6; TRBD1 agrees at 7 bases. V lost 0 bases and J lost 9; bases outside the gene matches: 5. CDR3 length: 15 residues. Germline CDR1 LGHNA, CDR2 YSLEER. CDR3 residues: CASSQEAGGVSPLHF. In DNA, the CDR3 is TGCGCCAGCAGCCAAGAGGCAGGGGGAGTTTCACCCCTCCACTTT.

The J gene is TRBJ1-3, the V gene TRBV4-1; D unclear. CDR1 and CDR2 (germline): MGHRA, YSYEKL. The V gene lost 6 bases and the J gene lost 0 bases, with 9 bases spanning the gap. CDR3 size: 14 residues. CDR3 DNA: TGCGCCAGCAGAGTAAGCCCCTCTGGAAACACCATATATTTT. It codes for CASRVSPSGNTIYF.

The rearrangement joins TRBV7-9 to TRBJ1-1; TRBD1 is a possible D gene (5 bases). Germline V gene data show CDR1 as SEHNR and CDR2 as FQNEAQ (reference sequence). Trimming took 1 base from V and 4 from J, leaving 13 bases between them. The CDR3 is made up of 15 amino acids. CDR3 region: CASSLENQRGTEAFF. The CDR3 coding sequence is TGTGCCAGCAGCTTAGAGAACCAAAGGGGCACTGAAGCTTTCTTT.

CDR3 nucleotides: TGTGCCAGCAGTGAAAGTGGTGAGGGAAACACCATATATTTT. It translates to CASSESGEGNTIYF. The chain couples TRBV2 to TRBJ1-3; no clear D gene. The germline CDR1 and CDR2 sequences are SNHLY and FYNNEI. V dropped 2 bases and J dropped 4 bases, with 9 bases sitting between them. The CDR3 has 14 residues.

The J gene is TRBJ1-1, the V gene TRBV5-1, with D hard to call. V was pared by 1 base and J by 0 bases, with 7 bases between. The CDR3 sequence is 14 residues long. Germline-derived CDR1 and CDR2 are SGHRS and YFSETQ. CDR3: CASSLTSMNTEAFF. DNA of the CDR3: TGCGCCAGCAGCTTGACATCCATGAACACTGAAGCTTTCTTT. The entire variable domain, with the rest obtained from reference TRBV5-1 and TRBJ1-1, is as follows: KAGVTQTPRYLIKTRGQQVTLSCSPISGHRSVSWYQQTPGQGLQFLFEYFSETQRNKGNFPGRFSGRQFSNSRSEMNVSTLELGDSALYLCASSLTSMNTEAFFGQGTRLTVV.

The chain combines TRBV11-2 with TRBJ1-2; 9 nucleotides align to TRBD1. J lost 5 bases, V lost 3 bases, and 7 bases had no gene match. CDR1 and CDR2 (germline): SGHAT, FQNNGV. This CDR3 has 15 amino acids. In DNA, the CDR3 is TGTGCCAGCAGCTTGGTACCGGGACAGGGTTATGGCTACACCTTC. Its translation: CASSLVPGQGYGYTF.

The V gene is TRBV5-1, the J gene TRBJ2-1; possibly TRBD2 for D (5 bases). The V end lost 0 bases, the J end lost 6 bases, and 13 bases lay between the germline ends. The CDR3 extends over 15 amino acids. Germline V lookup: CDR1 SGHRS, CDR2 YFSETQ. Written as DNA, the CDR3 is TGCGCCAGCAGCTTGGCAACTAGTCTCGCCAATGAGCAGTTCTTC. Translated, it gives CASSLATSLANEQFF.

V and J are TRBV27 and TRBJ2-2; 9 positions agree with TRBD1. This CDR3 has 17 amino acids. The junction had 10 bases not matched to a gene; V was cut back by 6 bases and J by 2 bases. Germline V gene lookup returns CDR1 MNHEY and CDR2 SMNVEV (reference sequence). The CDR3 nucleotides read TGTGCCAGCAGGAGAAACCAGGGACAGGGAAACACCGGGGAGCTGTTTTTT. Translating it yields CASRRNQGQGNTGELFF.

CDR3 protein: CAWSATLRAFEQYF. As DNA, the CDR3 is TGTGCCTGGAGTGCAACTCTCAGGGCCTTCGAGCAGTACTTC. The J gene is TRBJ2-7, the V gene TRBV30, with D possibly matching TRBD1 (5 bases). Germline CDR1 and CDR2: GTSNPN and SVGIG (reference sequence). Trimming left V 1 base short and J 6 bases short, with 16 bases between. This CDR3 is 14 amino acids long.

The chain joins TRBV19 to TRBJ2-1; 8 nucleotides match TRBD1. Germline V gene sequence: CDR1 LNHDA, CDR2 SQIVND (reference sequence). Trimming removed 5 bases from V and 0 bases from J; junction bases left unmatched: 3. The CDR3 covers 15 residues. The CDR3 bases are TGTGCCAGTAGTCGACAGGGGTCCTCCTACAATGAGCAGTTCTTC. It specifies CASSRQGSSYNEQFF.

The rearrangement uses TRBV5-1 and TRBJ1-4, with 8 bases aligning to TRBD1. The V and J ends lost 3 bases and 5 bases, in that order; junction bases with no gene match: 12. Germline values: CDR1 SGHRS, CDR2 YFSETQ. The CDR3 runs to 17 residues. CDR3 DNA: TGCGCCAGCAGCTCATACCCGGGGACAGGTTTAAATGAAAAACTGTTTTTT. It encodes CASSSYPGTGLNEKLFF. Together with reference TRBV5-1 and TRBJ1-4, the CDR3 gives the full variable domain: KAGVTQTPRYLIKTRGQQVTLSCSPISGHRSVSWYQQTPGQGLQFLFEYFSETQRNKGNFPGRFSGRQFSNSRSEMNVSTLELGDSALYLCASSSYPGTGLNEKLFFGSGTQLSVL.

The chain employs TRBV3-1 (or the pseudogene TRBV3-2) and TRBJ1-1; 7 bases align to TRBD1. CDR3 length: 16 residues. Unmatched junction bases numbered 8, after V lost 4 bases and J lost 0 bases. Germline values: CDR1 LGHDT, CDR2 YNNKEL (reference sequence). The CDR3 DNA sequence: TGTGCCAGCAGCCGGGACTTGGGACAGTTGAACACTGAAGCTTTCTTT. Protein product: CASSRDLGQLNTEAFF.